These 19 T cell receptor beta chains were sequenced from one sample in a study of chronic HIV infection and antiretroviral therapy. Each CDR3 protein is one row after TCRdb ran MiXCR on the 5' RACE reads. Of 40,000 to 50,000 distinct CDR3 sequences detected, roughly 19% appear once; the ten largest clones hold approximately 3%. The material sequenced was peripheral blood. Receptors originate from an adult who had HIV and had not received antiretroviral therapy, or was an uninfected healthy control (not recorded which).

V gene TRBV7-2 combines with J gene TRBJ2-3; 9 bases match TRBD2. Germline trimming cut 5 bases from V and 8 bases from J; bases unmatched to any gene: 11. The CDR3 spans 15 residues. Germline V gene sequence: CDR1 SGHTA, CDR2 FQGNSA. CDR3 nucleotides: TGTGCCAGCAGCCGGTTAGCGGGAGACCCCGGTACGCAGTATTTT. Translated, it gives CASSRLAGDPGTQYF.

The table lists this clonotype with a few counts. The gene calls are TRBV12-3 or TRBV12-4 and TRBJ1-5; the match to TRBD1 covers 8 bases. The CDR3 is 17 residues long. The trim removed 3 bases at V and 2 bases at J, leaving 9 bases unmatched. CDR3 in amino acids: CASSFSQGAAGNQPQHF. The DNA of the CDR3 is TGTGCCAGCAGTTTCTCCCAGGGGGCGGCGGGCAATCAGCCCCAGCATTTT.

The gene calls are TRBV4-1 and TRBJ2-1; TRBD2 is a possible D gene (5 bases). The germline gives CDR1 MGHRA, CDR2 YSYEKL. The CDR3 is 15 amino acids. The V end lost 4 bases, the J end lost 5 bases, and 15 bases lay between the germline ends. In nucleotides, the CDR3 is TGCGCCAGCAGCCTACAGAGCGGACCGAACAATGAGCAGTTCTTC. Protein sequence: CASSLQSGPNNEQFF.

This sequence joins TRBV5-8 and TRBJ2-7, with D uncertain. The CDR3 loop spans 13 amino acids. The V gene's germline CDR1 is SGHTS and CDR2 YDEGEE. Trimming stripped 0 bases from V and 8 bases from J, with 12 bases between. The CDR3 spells CASSLGPAEKQYF. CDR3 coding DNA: TGTGCCAGCAGCTTGGGACCGGCGGAAAAGCAGTACTTC.

CDR3 amino acids: CSGGAGDTQYF. Written as DNA, the CDR3 is TGCAGCGGGGGGGCGGGAGATACGCAGTATTTT. The chain couples TRBV20-1 to TRBJ2-3; 8 bases map to TRBD2. Germline CDR1 DFQATT, CDR2 SNEGSKA (reference sequence). CDR3 size: 11 residues.

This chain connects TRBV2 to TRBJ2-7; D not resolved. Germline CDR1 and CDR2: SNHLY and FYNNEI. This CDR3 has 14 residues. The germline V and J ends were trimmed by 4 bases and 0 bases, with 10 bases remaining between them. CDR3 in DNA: TGTGCCAGCAGTGTCGTGCTAAGCTCCTACGAGCAGTACTTC. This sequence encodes CASSVVLSSYEQYF.

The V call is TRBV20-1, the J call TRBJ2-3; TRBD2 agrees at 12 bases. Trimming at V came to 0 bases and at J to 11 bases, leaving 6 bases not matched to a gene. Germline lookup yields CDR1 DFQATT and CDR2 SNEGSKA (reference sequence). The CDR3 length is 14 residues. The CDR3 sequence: CSARELAGGWVQYF. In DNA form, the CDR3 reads TGCAGTGCTAGAGAACTAGCGGGAGGATGGGTGCAGTATTTT.

As DNA, the CDR3 is TGTGCCTCGAGACTAGCGGGAGTTCACAATGAGCAGTTCTTC. Protein product: CASRLAGVHNEQFF. The chain has TRBV6-5 and TRBJ2-1, with 12 bases lining up with TRBD2. Germline-derived CDR1 and CDR2 are MNHEY and SVGAGI. This CDR3 contains 14 residues. The trim removed 11 bases at V and 5 bases at J, leaving 7 bases unmatched.

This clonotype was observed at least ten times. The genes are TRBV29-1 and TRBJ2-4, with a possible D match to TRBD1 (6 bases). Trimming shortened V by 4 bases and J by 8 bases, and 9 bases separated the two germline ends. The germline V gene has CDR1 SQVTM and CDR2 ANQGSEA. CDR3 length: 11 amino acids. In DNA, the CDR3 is TGCAGCGTTGTGAAGGGGGACATTCAGTACTTC. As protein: CSVVKGDIQYF.

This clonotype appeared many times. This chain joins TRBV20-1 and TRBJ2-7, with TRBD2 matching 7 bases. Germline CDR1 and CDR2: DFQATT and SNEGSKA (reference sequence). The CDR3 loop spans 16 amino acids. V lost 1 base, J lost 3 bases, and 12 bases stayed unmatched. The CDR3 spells CSARGPFGGGSYEQYF. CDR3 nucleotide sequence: TGCAGTGCTAGAGGTCCCTTCGGGGGAGGGAGCTACGAGCAGTACTTC.

The CDR3 loop reads CASSSRGNRGRYEQYF. In DNA, the CDR3 is TGTGCCAGCAGTTCCCGAGGGAACAGGGGACGTTACGAGCAGTACTTC. J is TRBJ2-7 and V is TRBV28; TRBD1 aligns across 7 bases. The CDR3 is 16 amino acids. CDR1 is MDHEN, CDR2 SYDVKM, per germline. The ends lost 4 bases at V and 4 bases at J; junction bases unmatched: 13. The full variable domain, rest sourced from reference TRBV28 and TRBJ2-7, is DVKVTQSSRYLVKRTGEKVFLECVQDMDHENMFWYRQDPGLGLRLIYFSYDVKMKEKGDIPEGYSVSREKKERFSLILESASTNQTSMYLCASSSRGNRGRYEQYFGPGTRLTVT.

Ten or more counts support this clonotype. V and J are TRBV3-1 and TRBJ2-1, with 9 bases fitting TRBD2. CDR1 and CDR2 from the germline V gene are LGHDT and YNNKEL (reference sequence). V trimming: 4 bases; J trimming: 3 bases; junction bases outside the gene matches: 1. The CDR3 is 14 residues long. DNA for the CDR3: TGTGCCAGCAGCCTAGCGGGGGACTACAATGAGCAGTTCTTC. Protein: CASSLAGDYNEQFF.

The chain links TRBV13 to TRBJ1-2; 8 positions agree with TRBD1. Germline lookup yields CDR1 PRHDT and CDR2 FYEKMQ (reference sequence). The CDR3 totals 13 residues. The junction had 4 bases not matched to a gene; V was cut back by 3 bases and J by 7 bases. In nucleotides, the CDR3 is TGTGCCAGCAGCTTGGGCACAGGGGGTGGCTACACCTTC. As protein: CASSLGTGGGYTF.

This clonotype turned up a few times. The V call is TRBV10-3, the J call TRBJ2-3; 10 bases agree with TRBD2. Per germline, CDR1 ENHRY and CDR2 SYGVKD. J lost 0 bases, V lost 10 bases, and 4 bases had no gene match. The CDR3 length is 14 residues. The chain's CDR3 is CATRTSGSTDTQYF. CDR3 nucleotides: TGTGCCACGCGGACTAGCGGTAGCACAGATACGCAGTATTTT.

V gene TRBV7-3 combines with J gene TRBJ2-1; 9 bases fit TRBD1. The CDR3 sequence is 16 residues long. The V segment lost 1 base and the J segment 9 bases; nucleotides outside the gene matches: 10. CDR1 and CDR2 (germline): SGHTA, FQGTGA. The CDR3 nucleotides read TGTGCCAGCAGCTTAATTGGAGGACAGGGGATCGGTGAGCAGTTCTTC. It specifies CASSLIGGQGIGEQFF.

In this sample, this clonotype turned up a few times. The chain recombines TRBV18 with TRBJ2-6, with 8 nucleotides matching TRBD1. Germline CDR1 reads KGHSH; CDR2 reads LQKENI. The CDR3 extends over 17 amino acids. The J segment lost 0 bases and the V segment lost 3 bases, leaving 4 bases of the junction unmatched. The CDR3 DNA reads TGTGCCAGCTCACCGCTAACAGGGGGCTCTGGGGCCAACGTCCTGACTTTC. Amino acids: CASSPLTGGSGANVLTF.

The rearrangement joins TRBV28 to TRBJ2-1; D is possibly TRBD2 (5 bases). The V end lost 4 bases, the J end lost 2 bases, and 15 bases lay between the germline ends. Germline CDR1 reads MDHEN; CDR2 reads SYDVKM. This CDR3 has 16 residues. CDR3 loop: CASSWVRGGPYNEQFF. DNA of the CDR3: TGTGCCAGCAGTTGGGTTCGTGGAGGTCCCTACAATGAGCAGTTCTTC.

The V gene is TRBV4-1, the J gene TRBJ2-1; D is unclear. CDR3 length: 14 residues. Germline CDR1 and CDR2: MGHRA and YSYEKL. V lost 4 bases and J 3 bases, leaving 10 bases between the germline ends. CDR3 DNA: TGCGCCAGCAGCCGAGCGCAGGACTACAATGAGCAGTTCTTC. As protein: CASSRAQDYNEQFF.

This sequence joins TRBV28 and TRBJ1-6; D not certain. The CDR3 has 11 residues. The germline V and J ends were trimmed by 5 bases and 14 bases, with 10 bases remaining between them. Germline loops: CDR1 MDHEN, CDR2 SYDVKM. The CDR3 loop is CASSETGALHF. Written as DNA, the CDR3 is TGTGCCAGCAGTGAAACTGGGGCCCTCCACTTT. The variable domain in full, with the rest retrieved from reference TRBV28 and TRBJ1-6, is DVKVTQSSRYLVKRTGEKVFLECVQDMDHENMFWYRQDPGLGLRLIYFSYDVKMKEKGDIPEGYSVSREKKERFSLILESASTNQTSMYLCASSETGALHFGNGTRLTVT.